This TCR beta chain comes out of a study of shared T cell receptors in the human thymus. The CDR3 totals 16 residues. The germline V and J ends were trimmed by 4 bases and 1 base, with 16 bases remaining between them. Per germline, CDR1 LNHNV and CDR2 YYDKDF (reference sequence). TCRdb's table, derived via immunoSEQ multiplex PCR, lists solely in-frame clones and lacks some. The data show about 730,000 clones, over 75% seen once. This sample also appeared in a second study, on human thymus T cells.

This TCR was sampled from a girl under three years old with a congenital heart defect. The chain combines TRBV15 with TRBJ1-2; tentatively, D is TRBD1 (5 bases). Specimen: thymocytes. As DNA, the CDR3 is TGTGCCACCAGCACCCGCGACAGCCATTATAACTATGGCTACACCTTC. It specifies CATSTRDSHYNYGYTF. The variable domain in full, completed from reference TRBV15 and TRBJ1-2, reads DAMVIQNPRYQVTQFGKPVTLSCSQTLNHNVMYWYQQKSSQAPKLLFHYYDKDFNNEADTPDNFQSRRPNTSFCFLDIRSPGLGDTAMYLCATSTRDSHYNYGYTFGSGTRLTVV.